This T cell receptor beta chain was documented in a study of T cell responses to AZD1222 COVID-19 vaccine (dated by TCRdb to the early 2020s). Notes on the research overall: AZD1222 recipients given second doses at about 4 weeks or at about 12 weeks were pooled, since spike-specific TCR depth and breadth were not found to differ between the two schedules. Trial participants were enrolled by age into 18-55, 56-69 and 70-plus year subgroups, with roughly 150, 30 and 60 TCR-sequenced participants respectively. A total of 233 trial participants underwent TCR sequencing, of whom more than 200 had received two doses of AZD1222 and 26 had received two doses of the MenACWY control vaccine.

The CDR3 regions of human TCRbeta chains were subjected to immunosequencing. Under the source paper's analysis protocol: TCRs in the repertoires were compared against a reference library of SARS-CoV-2-specific TCRs that had been generated with the MIRA antigen-specificity platform. Breadth meant the fraction of unique TCRs that were SARS-CoV-2-associated, whereas depth meant the fraction of total T cells that were SARS-CoV-2-associated. Using the MIRA data, each spike-specific TCR was assigned both to the spike region to which the TCR was reactive and to a CD4 or CD8 class. Log10-transformed breadth and depth values were compared by one-way ANOVA with Sidak's multiple comparisons tests. The table comes from immuneACCESS by way of TCRdb, which keeps in-frame sequences with V and J called. Part of the clones is missing from these tables; in studies checked, under half for an unresolved V gene and the rest for unknown reasons. The V and J calls and clone size come from that table; D and trimming were worked out from the DNA. A total of roughly 100,000 clones appear in this sample, approximately 87% of them only once. About 2.5% of the sample belongs to the ten largest clones.

Taken from the germline V gene, the CDR1 and CDR2 loops are SGDLS and YYNGEE. The CDR3, from cysteine to phenylalanine, totals 16 residues. Only CDR3 DNA remains: 48 bases, in frame from the first base. V loses 3 bases of germline sequence and J loses 5 bases, and the interval between the two ends is 20 bases. The meaning of the sample's time point label: baseline before first vaccination. Vaccinee samples came from UK trials COV001 and COV002, including a single-blind randomized controlled phase 2/3 trial of AZD1222 (ChAdOx1 nCoV-19) in healthy adults. For TCRbeta chain sequencing, PBMC samples from trial participants were taken at day 0 and at day 28 after the second dose. Beyond this particular receptor, the publication reports: A significant rise in spike-specific TCR breadth and depth was observed after two AZD1222 doses relative to day 0 and relative to MenACWY recipients. In the small 56-69-year group, the increase in depth fell short of significance, most likely because of low power. Epitopes outside the regions mutated in the B.1.351 and B.1.1.7 variants were reportedly recognized by nearly half of the unique spike-specific TCRs. The whole spike protein was spanned by vaccine-associated CD4 TCRs, and dominant responses were seen in regions 160-218 and 743-854. Participants were mostly white British, with more females than males. The authors suggested clonal diversity may have been underestimated. No day 14 peak-response samples were available, so repertoires were characterized only after the peak T cell response. Conclusions about previously exposed vaccinees are limited, since just 5 to 7 AZD1222 recipients were seropositive for SARS-CoV-2 at baseline.

About this clone itself: Its antigen remains unidentified. No clone much larger than this one lies a single base away; base qualities are absent.

The TCR comes from an adult in good health. This chain is built from TRBV9 and TRBJ2-5; the D gene cannot be resolved beyond TRBD1 or TRBD2, each matching 6 bases. The specimen comprised peripheral blood, sampled on day 0 of AZD1222 vaccination. CDR3 loop: CASSAGGPTRMETQYF. The nucleotides read TGTGCCAGCAGCGCTGGGGGGCCTACACGGATGGAGACCCAGTACTTC.